The rows below give T cell receptor beta chains drawn from one sample of a study of T cells in Graves' hyperthyroidism and ophthalmopathy. TCRdb reprocessed the multiplex PCR reads with MiXCR, giving one entry per CDR3 protein. The sample holds around 570,000 distinct CDR3 sequences; about 20% are singletons and the top ten take 47%. Sequences were obtained from blood. Receptor source: a man in his forties or fifties with Graves' ophthalmopathy. Each CDR3 is given with its conserved first and last residue. The order of the fields is CDR3 protein, CDR3 DNA, J gene, D gene, clone size, V gene. D genes are given only for firm matches. Clone sizes are given selectively: once, few, many, or a class where the clone is expanded.

cdr3_aa: CASSVRGTGELFF
cdr3_nt: TGTGCCAGCAGTGTCAGGGGTACCGGGGAGCTGTTTTTT
j_call: TRBJ2-2
d_call: -
clone_size: many
v_call: TRBV2

cdr3_aa: CASSVSTSPFSTDTQYF
cdr3_nt: TGTGCCAGCAGCGTCTCGACTAGCCCCTTTAGCACAGATACGCAGTATTTT
j_call: TRBJ2-3
d_call: TRBD2
clone_size: few
v_call: TRBV7-9

cdr3_aa: CASSQDRGRIYHEQYF
cdr3_nt: TGCGCCAGCAGCCAGGACAGGGGGCGGATCTACCACGAGCAGTACTTC
j_call: TRBJ2-7
d_call: TRBD1
clone_size: -
v_call: TRBV4-3

cdr3_aa: CASSPTLGISVAFF
cdr3_nt: TGTGCCAGTAGTCCCACTCTCGGCATTTCTGTGGCTTTCTTT
j_call: TRBJ1-1
d_call: -
clone_size: -
v_call: TRBV19

cdr3_aa: CASRGEGTDTQYF
cdr3_nt: TGCGCCAGCAGGGGCGAAGGGACAGATACGCAGTATTTT
j_call: TRBJ2-3
d_call: -
clone_size: many
v_call: TRBV5-1

cdr3_aa: CSATEGYGYTF
cdr3_nt: TGCAGCGCCACCGAGGGGTATGGCTACACCTTC
j_call: TRBJ1-2
d_call: -
clone_size: -
v_call: TRBV29-1

cdr3_aa: CATSRAGVSYNEQFF
cdr3_nt: TGTGCCACCTCCCGAGCGGGAGTCTCCTACAATGAGCAGTTCTTC
j_call: TRBJ2-1
d_call: TRBD2
clone_size: -
v_call: TRBV2

cdr3_aa: CASKVGNAEAFF
cdr3_nt: TGTGCCAGCAAAGTCGGGAACGCTGAAGCTTTCTTT
j_call: TRBJ1-1
d_call: -
clone_size: -
v_call: TRBV27

cdr3_aa: CASSESKMLDPSRETQYF
cdr3_nt: TGTGCCAGCAGTGAATCGAAAATGTTAGACCCATCCAGGGAGACCCAGTACTTC
j_call: TRBJ2-5
d_call: -
clone_size: few
v_call: TRBV6-1

cdr3_aa: CAWNRGLPGTEAFF
cdr3_nt: TGTGCCTGGAATCGCGGCCTCCCGGGCACTGAAGCTTTCTTT
j_call: TRBJ1-1
d_call: -
clone_size: many
v_call: TRBV30

cdr3_aa: CASRPSFQGPLTGELFF
cdr3_nt: TGTGCCAGCAGGCCTTCTTTTCAGGGGCCGTTAACCGGGGAGCTGTTTTTT
j_call: TRBJ2-2
d_call: -
clone_size: many
v_call: TRBV3-1

cdr3_aa: CATSTIGTDEQYF
cdr3_nt: TGTGCCACCAGCACCATCGGAACGGACGAGCAGTACTTC
j_call: TRBJ2-7
d_call: -
clone_size: once
v_call: TRBV15

cdr3_aa: CASREGLAGGDTQYF
cdr3_nt: TGTGCCAGCAGGGAAGGACTAGCGGGAGGAGATACGCAGTATTTT
j_call: TRBJ2-3
d_call: TRBD2
clone_size: many
v_call: TRBV2

cdr3_aa: CASSQWGNTIYF
cdr3_nt: TGTGCCAGCAGCCAATGGGGGAACACCATATATTTT
j_call: TRBJ1-3
d_call: -
clone_size: -
v_call: TRBV3-1

cdr3_aa: CASSVQGGNQPQHF
cdr3_nt: TGTGCCAGCAGCGTACAGGGGGGCAATCAGCCCCAGCATTTT
j_call: TRBJ1-5
d_call: TRBD1
clone_size: -
v_call: TRBV7-8

cdr3_aa: CASSLGGKSEQYF
cdr3_nt: TGTGCCAGCAGCTTAGGGGGTAAGAGCGAGCAGTACTTC
j_call: TRBJ2-7
d_call: -
clone_size: -
v_call: TRBV11-2

cdr3_aa: CASSAGQSHQPQHF
cdr3_nt: TGTGCCAGCAGTGCCGGGCAATCACATCAGCCCCAGCATTTT
j_call: TRBJ1-5
d_call: -
clone_size: -
v_call: TRBV2

cdr3_aa: CASSPTPGDTQYF
cdr3_nt: TGTGCCAGCAGCCCTACCCCGGGGGATACGCAGTATTTT
j_call: TRBJ2-3
d_call: -
clone_size: -
v_call: TRBV5-4

cdr3_aa: CERGASPYEQYF
cdr3_nt: TGTGAACGGGGGGCAAGTCCCTACGAGCAGTACTTC
j_call: TRBJ2-7
d_call: -
clone_size: -
v_call: TRBV19

cdr3_aa: CASSYWGGYTF
cdr3_nt: TGTGCCAGCAGTTACTGGGGGGGCTACACCTTC
j_call: TRBJ1-2
d_call: -
clone_size: -
v_call: TRBV6-6

cdr3_aa: CAFQDRMRGYTF
cdr3_nt: TGTGCCTTCCAGGACAGAATGCGAGGCTACACCTTC
j_call: TRBJ1-2
d_call: -
clone_size: many
v_call: TRBV28

cdr3_aa: CASSLGGLGKETQYF
cdr3_nt: TGTGCCAGCAGCTTAGGTGGCCTCGGGAAAGAGACCCAGTACTTC
j_call: TRBJ2-5
d_call: -
clone_size: many
v_call: TRBV7-2

cdr3_aa: CASGYPPTGTSGIPRNEQFF
cdr3_nt: TGTGCCAGCGGATACCCCCCTACCGGGACTAGCGGGATCCCTCGCAATGAGCAGTTCTTC
j_call: TRBJ2-1
d_call: TRBD2
clone_size: few
v_call: TRBV11-2

cdr3_aa: CASKLGHQSSGYTF
cdr3_nt: TGTGCCAGCAAGCTGGGACATCAAAGTTCTGGCTACACCTTC
j_call: TRBJ1-2
d_call: -
clone_size: many
v_call: TRBV2

cdr3_aa: CASLAGGPHNEQFF
cdr3_nt: TGTGCCAGCCTAGCGGGAGGACCCCACAATGAGCAGTTCTTC
j_call: TRBJ2-1
d_call: TRBD2
clone_size: -
v_call: TRBV28

cdr3_aa: CSAEDSETQYF
cdr3_nt: TGCAGTGCTGAGGACAGCGAGACCCAGTACTTC
j_call: TRBJ2-5
d_call: -
clone_size: many
v_call: TRBV20-1

cdr3_aa: CASSVLPEPDTQYF
cdr3_nt: TGTGCCAGCAGCGTATTACCTGAGCCAGATACGCAGTATTTT
j_call: TRBJ2-3
d_call: -
clone_size: -
v_call: TRBV9

cdr3_aa: CAISATSQYNEQFF
cdr3_nt: TGTGCCATCAGTGCCACTAGCCAATACAATGAGCAGTTCTTC
j_call: TRBJ2-1
d_call: -
clone_size: -
v_call: TRBV10-3

cdr3_aa: CAKRRGHEQFF
cdr3_nt: TGCGCCAAACGCAGGGGGCATGAGCAGTTCTTC
j_call: TRBJ2-1
d_call: TRBD1
clone_size: -
v_call: TRBV5-1

cdr3_aa: CASRAGILKGTEAFF
cdr3_nt: TGCGCCAGCAGGGCAGGGATATTGAAAGGGACTGAAGCTTTCTTT
j_call: TRBJ1-1
d_call: -
clone_size: -
v_call: TRBV5-1

cdr3_aa: CSARTGDVSGYTF
cdr3_nt: TGCAGTGCTCGGACAGGGGATGTTAGTGGCTACACCTTC
j_call: TRBJ1-2
d_call: TRBD1
clone_size: -
v_call: TRBV20-1

cdr3_aa: CATLPDGREYGNEQFF
cdr3_nt: TGTGCCACCCTGCCCGATGGGCGGGAATATGGCAATGAGCAGTTCTTC
j_call: TRBJ2-1
d_call: -
clone_size: few
v_call: TRBV6-1

cdr3_aa: CASSYIGLAGDQKYF
cdr3_nt: TGTGCCAGCAGTTACATTGGACTAGCGGGAGATCAAAAGTACTTC
j_call: TRBJ2-5
d_call: TRBD2
clone_size: -
v_call: TRBV6-4

cdr3_aa: CASSLDAGGIDEQFF
cdr3_nt: TGTGCCAGCAGCTTAGATGCGGGAGGGATAGATGAGCAGTTCTTC
j_call: TRBJ2-1
d_call: TRBD2
clone_size: -
v_call: TRBV7-2

cdr3_aa: CASSREGSTEAFF
cdr3_nt: TGTGCCTCGTCCAGGGAGGGGAGCACTGAAGCTTTCTTT
j_call: TRBJ1-1
d_call: -
clone_size: many
v_call: TRBV30

cdr3_aa: CASSLGERGTGELFF
cdr3_nt: TGTGCCAGCAGCTTAGGGGAGCGGGGGACCGGGGAGCTGTTTTTT
j_call: TRBJ2-2
d_call: TRBD2
clone_size: few
v_call: TRBV7-6

cdr3_aa: CATSDPGKNTGELFF
cdr3_nt: TGTGCCACCAGTGACCCCGGGAAGAACACCGGGGAGCTGTTTTTT
j_call: TRBJ2-2
d_call: -
clone_size: -
v_call: TRBV24-1

cdr3_aa: CASSQELGRGADTQYF
cdr3_nt: TGTGCCAGCAGCCAAGAACTCGGGAGGGGGGCAGATACGCAGTATTTT
j_call: TRBJ2-3
d_call: TRBD2
clone_size: many
v_call: TRBV3-1

cdr3_aa: CASRRQPVGEKLFF
cdr3_nt: TGTGCCAGCAGACGACAACCCGTTGGGGAAAAACTGTTTTTT
j_call: TRBJ1-4
d_call: -
clone_size: -
v_call: TRBV2

cdr3_aa: CASSVIGGENTEAFF
cdr3_nt: TGTGCCAGCAGTGTGATTGGGGGGGAGAACACTGAAGCTTTCTTT
j_call: TRBJ1-1
d_call: -
clone_size: many
v_call: TRBV2

cdr3_aa: CASSLTDYEQYF
cdr3_nt: TGCGCCAGCAGCTTGACAGACTACGAGCAGTACTTC
j_call: TRBJ2-7
d_call: -
clone_size: many
v_call: TRBV5-1

cdr3_aa: CASSPGTWPQHF
cdr3_nt: TGTGCCAGCAGCCCGGGGACGTGGCCCCAGCATTTT
j_call: TRBJ1-5
d_call: -
clone_size: -
v_call: TRBV7-8

cdr3_aa: CASSPSGYNAEAFF
cdr3_nt: TGCGCCAGCAGCCCTTCGGGATACAACGCTGAAGCTTTCTTT
j_call: TRBJ1-1
d_call: -
clone_size: -
v_call: TRBV5-1

cdr3_aa: CASSVTGWVNEQFF
cdr3_nt: TGTGCCAGCAGCGTGACGGGGTGGGTCAATGAGCAGTTCTTC
j_call: TRBJ2-1
d_call: -
clone_size: few
v_call: TRBV9

cdr3_aa: CASRTTGLGSYEQYF
cdr3_nt: TGTGCCAGCAGGACGACAGGGTTGGGCTCCTACGAGCAGTACTTC
j_call: TRBJ2-7
d_call: TRBD1
clone_size: many
v_call: TRBV6-1

cdr3_aa: CASDRGFTQYF
cdr3_nt: TGTGCCAGCGATAGAGGATTCACGCAGTATTTT
j_call: TRBJ2-3
d_call: -
clone_size: -
v_call: TRBV12-3/TRBV12-4

cdr3_aa: CSVEDRRTGDGYTF
cdr3_nt: TGCAGCGTTGAAGATCGTCGGACAGGGGATGGCTACACCTTC
j_call: TRBJ1-2
d_call: TRBD1
clone_size: -
v_call: TRBV29-1

cdr3_aa: CSARVTTDTQYF
cdr3_nt: TGCAGTGCTAGGGTCACAACAGATACGCAGTATTTT
j_call: TRBJ2-3
d_call: -
clone_size: many
v_call: TRBV20-1

cdr3_aa: CSAKPNSNQPQHF
cdr3_nt: TGCAGTGCCAAGCCTAATAGCAATCAGCCCCAGCATTTT
j_call: TRBJ1-5
d_call: -
clone_size: -
v_call: TRBV20-1

cdr3_aa: CSAGRDSVQGELFF
cdr3_nt: TGCAGTGCTGGCCGGGACTCGGTCCAGGGGGAGCTGTTTTTT
j_call: TRBJ2-2
d_call: -
clone_size: many
v_call: TRBV20-1

cdr3_aa: CASSLAPGRGTDTQYF
cdr3_nt: TGCGCCAGCAGCTTGGCTCCCGGGAGAGGCACAGATACGCAGTATTTT
j_call: TRBJ2-3
d_call: -
clone_size: -
v_call: TRBV5-1

cdr3_aa: CASSSGQGGREQFF
cdr3_nt: TGTGCCAGCAGCTCCGGACAGGGAGGTAGGGAGCAGTTCTTC
j_call: TRBJ2-1
d_call: TRBD1
clone_size: -
v_call: TRBV7-2

cdr3_aa: CASAGKNNEQFF
cdr3_nt: TGTGCCAGTGCCGGGAAAAACAATGAGCAGTTCTTC
j_call: TRBJ2-1
d_call: -
clone_size: -
v_call: TRBV7-3

cdr3_aa: CASSSGGPSNQPQHF
cdr3_nt: TGTGCCAGCTCATCAGGGGGCCCGAGCAATCAGCCCCAGCATTTT
j_call: TRBJ1-5
d_call: TRBD1
clone_size: few
v_call: TRBV18

cdr3_aa: CASSGRTGGNEQFF
cdr3_nt: TGTGCCAGCAGCGGGAGGACAGGGGGCAATGAGCAGTTCTTC
j_call: TRBJ2-1
d_call: TRBD1
clone_size: -
v_call: TRBV7-9

cdr3_aa: CAGSQRTGGAGDTQYF
cdr3_nt: TGTGCCGGCAGCCAACGGACAGGGGGCGCGGGAGATACGCAGTATTTC
j_call: TRBJ2-3
d_call: TRBD1
clone_size: -
v_call: TRBV3-1

cdr3_aa: CASSIDEGTEAFF
cdr3_nt: TGTGCCAGTAGTATTGACGAGGGCACTGAAGCTTTCTTT
j_call: TRBJ1-1
d_call: -
clone_size: -
v_call: TRBV19